The clone carrying this T cell receptor (beta chain) was counted a few times. The CDR3 spans 14 residues. CDR1 SGHRS and CDR2 YFSETQ come from the germline V gene. V was clipped by 6 bases and J by 1 base; unmatched bases: 2. The sample belongs to a study of human T cells and chemical hapten exposure. Sample time point: patch test 2, 6 weeks after DPC sensitization. Treatment meaning: therapeutic diphenylcyclopropenone sensitization with weekly scalp DPC. A single record per CDR3 protein comes from TCRdb applying MiXCR to the RACE reads. The sample contains some 80,000 distinct CDR3 sequences, about 10% of which appear only once.

The source is a woman aged 25 to 39 with alopecia areata. Some clones in this sample may be carry-over from other donors' samples. Source: whole blood, taken in connection with sensitization to the hapten diphenylcyclopropenone (DPC). This chain links TRBV5-1 with TRBJ2-2; 8 positions match TRBD1. DNA for the CDR3: TGCGCCAGCAAGGGACAGGAGAACACCGGGGAGCTGTTTTTT. It codes for CASKGQENTGELFF.